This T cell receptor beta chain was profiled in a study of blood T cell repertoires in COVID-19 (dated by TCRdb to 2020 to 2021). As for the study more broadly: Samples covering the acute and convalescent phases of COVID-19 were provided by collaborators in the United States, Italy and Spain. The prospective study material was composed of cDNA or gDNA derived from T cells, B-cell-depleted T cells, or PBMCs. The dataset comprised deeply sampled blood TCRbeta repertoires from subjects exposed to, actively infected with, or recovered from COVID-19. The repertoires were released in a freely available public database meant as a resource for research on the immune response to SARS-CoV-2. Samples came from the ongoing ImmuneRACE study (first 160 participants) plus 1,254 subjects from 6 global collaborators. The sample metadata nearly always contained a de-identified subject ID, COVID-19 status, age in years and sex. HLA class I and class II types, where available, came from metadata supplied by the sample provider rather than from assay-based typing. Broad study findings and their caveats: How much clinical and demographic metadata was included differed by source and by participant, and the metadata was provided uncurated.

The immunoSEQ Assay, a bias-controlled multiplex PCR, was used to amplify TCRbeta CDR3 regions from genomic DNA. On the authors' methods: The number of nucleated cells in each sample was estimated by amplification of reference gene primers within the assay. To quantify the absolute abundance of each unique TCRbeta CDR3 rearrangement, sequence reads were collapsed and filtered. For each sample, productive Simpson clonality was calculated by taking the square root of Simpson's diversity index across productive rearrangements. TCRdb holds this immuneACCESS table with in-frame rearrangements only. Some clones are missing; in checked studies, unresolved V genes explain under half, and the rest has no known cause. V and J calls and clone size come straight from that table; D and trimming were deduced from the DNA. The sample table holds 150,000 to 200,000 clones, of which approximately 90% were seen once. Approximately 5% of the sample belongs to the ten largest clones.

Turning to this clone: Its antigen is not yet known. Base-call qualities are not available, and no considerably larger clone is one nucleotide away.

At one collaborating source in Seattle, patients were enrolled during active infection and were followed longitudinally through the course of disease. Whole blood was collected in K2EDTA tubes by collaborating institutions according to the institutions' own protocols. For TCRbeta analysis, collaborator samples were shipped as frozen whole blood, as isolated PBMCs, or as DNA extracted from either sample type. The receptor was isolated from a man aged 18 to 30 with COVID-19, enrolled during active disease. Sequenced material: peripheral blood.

CDR3 region: CASTRGNPARGTEAFF. The nucleotides read TGTGCCAGCACCAGAGGGAACCCGGCGAGAGGGACTGAAGCTTTCTTT. In this chain, TRBV6-6 is recombined with TRBJ1-1, with no confidently assigned D gene. The germline V gene (reference sequence) yields MNHNY for CDR1 and SVGAGI for CDR2. Relative to germline, V is 7 bases shorter and J is 5 bases shorter, with 23 bases between their ends. Spanning cysteine to phenylalanine, the CDR3 consists of 16 amino acids. Kept here is only the CDR3 DNA, which spans 48 bases and is read in frame from base 1.